These T cell receptor beta chains were read from a single sample in a study of T cell responses to AZD1222 COVID-19 vaccine. Data came from immunoSEQ multiplex PCR; TCRdb stores just in-frame clones and leaves some out. Altogether more than 130,000 clones are present, 90% being singletons, with the ten largest covering more than 3%. Source: peripheral blood, taken on day 0 of AZD1222 vaccination. The receptor set was obtained from an adult in good health. CDR3s include the opening cysteine and the closing phenylalanine or tryptophan. The order of the fields is V gene, clone size, J gene, D gene, CDR3 protein, CDR3 DNA. The D gene is left open where the match is weak. Clone size is not always given. Where it is, it says once, few, many or a class for expanded clones.

v_call: TRBV9
clone_size: .
j_call: TRBJ1-6
d_call: .
cdr3_aa: CASSVGGRHSSPLHF
cdr3_nt: TGTGCCAGCAGCGTAGGGGGTCGACACAGTTCACCCCTCCACTTT

v_call: TRBV6-5
clone_size: .
j_call: TRBJ2-7
d_call: TRBD2
cdr3_aa: CASSYTRTSAEQYF
cdr3_nt: TGTGCCAGCAGTTACACCCGGACTAGCGCCGAGCAGTACTTC

v_call: TRBV11-3
clone_size: .
j_call: TRBJ2-3
d_call: .
cdr3_aa: CASSLVVGPSTDTQYF
cdr3_nt: TGTGCCAGCAGCTTAGTAGTAGGGCCTTCCACAGATACGCAGTATTTT

v_call: TRBV11-3
clone_size: .
j_call: TRBJ1-4
d_call: .
cdr3_aa: CASSPRPSATNEKLFF
cdr3_nt: TGTGCCAGCAGCCCTCGGCCGTCCGCAACTAATGAAAAACTGTTTTTT

v_call: TRBV11-1
clone_size: .
j_call: TRBJ1-1
d_call: .
cdr3_aa: CASSQGGANTEAFF
cdr3_nt: TGTGCCAGCAGCCAAGGGGGGGCGAACACTGAAGCTTTCTTT

v_call: TRBV27
clone_size: .
j_call: TRBJ2-5
d_call: TRBD2
cdr3_aa: CASNSSGAGFQETQYF
cdr3_nt: TGTGCCAGCAACTCTAGCGGCGCCGGCTTCCAAGAGACCCAGTACTTC

v_call: TRBV10-1
clone_size: once
j_call: TRBJ2-3
d_call: TRBD2
cdr3_aa: CASSPRTSERTDTQYF
cdr3_nt: TGCGCCAGCAGCCCCCGGACTAGCGAGCGCACAGATACGCAGTATTTT

v_call: TRBV3-1/TRBV3-2
clone_size: .
j_call: TRBJ1-3
d_call: .
cdr3_aa: CASSPHGTPGNTIYF
cdr3_nt: TGTGCCAGCAGCCCTCACGGGACACCCGGAAACACCATATATTTT

v_call: TRBV18
clone_size: .
j_call: TRBJ1-1
d_call: .
cdr3_aa: CASSPLGPRISSNTEAFF
cdr3_nt: TGTGCCAGCTCACCACTAGGGCCCAGGATCAGCTCGAACACTGAAGCTTTCTTT

v_call: TRBV11-3
clone_size: once
j_call: TRBJ2-4
d_call: TRBD2
cdr3_aa: CASSLEANGGFQNIQYF
cdr3_nt: TGTGCCAGCAGCTTAGAGGCTAACGGGGGGTTCCAAAACATTCAGTACTTC

v_call: TRBV21-1
clone_size: .
j_call: TRBJ1-2
d_call: .
cdr3_aa: CASSNTSSPAAHGYTF
cdr3_nt: TGTGCCAGCAGCAATACGTCGTCACCCGCGGCCCATGGCTACACCTTC

v_call: TRBV19
clone_size: few
j_call: TRBJ1-1
d_call: TRBD1
cdr3_aa: CASRTRGGLTEAFF
cdr3_nt: TGTGCCAGTAGGACACGAGGGGGCCTCACTGAAGCTTTCTTT

v_call: TRBV5-5
clone_size: .
j_call: TRBJ1-3
d_call: .
cdr3_aa: CASSLVAGEGTIYF
cdr3_nt: TGTGCCAGCAGCTTGGTGGCAGGGGAAGGCACCATATATTTT